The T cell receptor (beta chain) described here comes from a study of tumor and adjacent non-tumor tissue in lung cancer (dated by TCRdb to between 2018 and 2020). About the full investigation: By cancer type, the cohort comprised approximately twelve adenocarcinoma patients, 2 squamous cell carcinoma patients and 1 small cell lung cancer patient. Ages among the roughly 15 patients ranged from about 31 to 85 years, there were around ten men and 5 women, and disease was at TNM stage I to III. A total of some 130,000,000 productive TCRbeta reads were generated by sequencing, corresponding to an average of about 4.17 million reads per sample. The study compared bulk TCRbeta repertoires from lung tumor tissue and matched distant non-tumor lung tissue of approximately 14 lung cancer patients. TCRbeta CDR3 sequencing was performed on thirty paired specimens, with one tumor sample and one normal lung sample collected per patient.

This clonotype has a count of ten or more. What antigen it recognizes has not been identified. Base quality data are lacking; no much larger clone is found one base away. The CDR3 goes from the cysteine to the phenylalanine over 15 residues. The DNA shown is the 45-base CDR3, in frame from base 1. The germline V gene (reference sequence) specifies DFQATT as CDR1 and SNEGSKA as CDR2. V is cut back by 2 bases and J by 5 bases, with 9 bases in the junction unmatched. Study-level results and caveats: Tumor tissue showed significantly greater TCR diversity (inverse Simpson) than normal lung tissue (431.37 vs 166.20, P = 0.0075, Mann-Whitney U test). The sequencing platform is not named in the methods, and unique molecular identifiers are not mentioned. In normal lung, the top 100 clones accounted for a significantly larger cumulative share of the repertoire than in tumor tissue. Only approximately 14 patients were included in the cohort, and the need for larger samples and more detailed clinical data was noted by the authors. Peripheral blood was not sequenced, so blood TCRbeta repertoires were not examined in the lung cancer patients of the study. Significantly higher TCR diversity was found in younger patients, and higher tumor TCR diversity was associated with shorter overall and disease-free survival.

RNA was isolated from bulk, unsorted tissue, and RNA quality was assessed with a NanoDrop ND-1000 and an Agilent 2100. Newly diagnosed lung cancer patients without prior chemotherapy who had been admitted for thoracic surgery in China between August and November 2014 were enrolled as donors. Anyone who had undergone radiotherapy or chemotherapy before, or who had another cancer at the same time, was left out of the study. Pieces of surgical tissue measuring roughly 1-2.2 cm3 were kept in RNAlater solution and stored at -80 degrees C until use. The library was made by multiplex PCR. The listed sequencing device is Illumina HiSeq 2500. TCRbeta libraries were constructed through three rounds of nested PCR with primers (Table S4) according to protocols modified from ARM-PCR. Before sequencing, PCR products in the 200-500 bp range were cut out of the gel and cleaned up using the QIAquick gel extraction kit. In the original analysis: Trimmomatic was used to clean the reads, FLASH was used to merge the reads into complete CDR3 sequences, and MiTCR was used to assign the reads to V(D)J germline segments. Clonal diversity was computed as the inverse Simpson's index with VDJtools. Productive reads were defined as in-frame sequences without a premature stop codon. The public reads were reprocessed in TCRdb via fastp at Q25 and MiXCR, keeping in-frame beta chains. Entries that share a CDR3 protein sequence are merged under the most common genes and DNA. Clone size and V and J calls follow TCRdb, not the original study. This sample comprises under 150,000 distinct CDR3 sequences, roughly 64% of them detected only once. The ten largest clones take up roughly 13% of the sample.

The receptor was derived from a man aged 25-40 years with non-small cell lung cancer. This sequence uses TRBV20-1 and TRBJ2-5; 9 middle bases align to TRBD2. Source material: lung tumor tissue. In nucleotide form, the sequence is TGCAGTGCTAGAAAGCGGGAGGATAGCGGGGAGACCCAGTACTTC. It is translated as CSARKREDSGETQYF.